Listed here is a single TCR beta chain. Survey-level TCR beta sequencing used the immunoSEQ assay. Only in-frame clones appear in the TCRdb table, and some are missing; sequencing was by immunoSEQ multiplex PCR. In the table there are about 50,000 clones, over 90% of which are singletons. The CDR3 is made up of 15 amino acids. In germline, CDR1 is SGHTS, CDR2 YDEGEE. V was pared by 0 bases and J by 2 bases, with 9 bases between. The chain couples TRBV5-8 to TRBJ1-3, with D uncertain. The TCR sequence derives from a man aged 40-55 years with rheumatoid arthritis. Sample: PBMCs. CDR3 loop: CASSLGADPGNTIYF. In DNA, the CDR3 is TGTGCCAGCAGCTTGGGGGCCGACCCTGGAAACACCATATATTTT.